Shown below are 20 T cell receptor beta chains from a single sample sequenced in a study of prognosis after radiotherapy for stage I lung cancer. It was by two-round multiplex PCR that TCR beta CDR3 was amplified from genomic DNA. TRBV and TRBJ genes each had their own specific primers in first-round PCR. TCRdb re-called the multiplex PCR reads through MiXCR, storing one row per CDR3 protein. This sample has tens of thousands of distinct CDR3 sequences, with roughly 44% found just once. Material: PBMCs, obtained before or after stereotactic body radiation therapy (not recorded which). The receptors were gathered from a donor aged 50 or older with non-small cell lung cancer.

The chain is built from TRBV24-1 and TRBJ2-2; D gene ambiguous. The CDR3 sequence is 12 residues long. Germline-derived CDR1 and CDR2 are KGHDR and SFDVKD. The V end lost 4 bases, the J end lost 5 bases, and 4 bases lay between the germline ends. The chain's CDR3 is CATSDPTGELFF. In DNA, the CDR3 is TGTGCCACCAGTGACCCGACCGGGGAGCTGTTTTTT.

This clonotype has a count of ten or more. CDR3 loop: CASSQDRINQPQHF. CDR3 sequence (DNA): TGCGCCAGCAGCCAGGACCGCATCAATCAGCCCCAGCATTTT. The chain combines TRBV4-3 with TRBJ1-5; no firm D call. The CDR3 consists of 14 residues. Germline CDR1 reads LGHNA; CDR2 reads YSLEER. Trimming took 3 bases from V and 3 from J, leaving 9 bases between them.

V and J are TRBV20-1 and TRBJ2-2; 14 nucleotides agree with TRBD2. The CDR3 has 16 amino acids. Germline-derived CDR1 and CDR2 are DFQATT and SNEGSKA (reference sequence). The CDR3 region is CSPSRGLAGDTGELFF. CDR3 DNA: TGCAGCCCTAGCCGGGGACTAGCGGGAGACACCGGGGAGCTGTTTTTT.

The chain couples TRBV6-4 to TRBJ2-1; tentative D call: TRBD1 (6 bases). This CDR3 is 14 amino acids long. Trimming pared 8 bases from V and 9 bases from J, leaving 20 bases between. Germline lookup yields CDR1 MRHNA and CDR2 SNTAGT. DNA for the CDR3: TGTGCCAGCGGAAGTGACAGGATTTTCAGTGAGCAGTTCTTC. Translated: CASGSDRIFSEQFF.

As concerns this clonotype: A read error may produce the germline difference seen at one junction end. The CDR3 sequence is CASLNSGGYNEQFF. The CDR3 nucleotides are TGTGCCAGCTTGAATAGCGGGGGTTACAATGAGCAATTCTTT. V gene TRBV6-2 or TRBV6-3 combines with J gene TRBJ2-1; TRBD2 matches at 9 bases. The CDR3 is 14 residues long. Germline V gene data show CDR1 as MNHEY and CDR2 as SVGEGT.

V and J are TRBV7-3 and TRBJ2-4; 14 bases are shared with TRBD2. In germline, CDR1 is SGHTA, CDR2 FQGTGA. V lost 5 bases, J lost 1 base, and 7 bases stayed unmatched. CDR3 length: 18 residues. The CDR3 coding sequence is TGTGCCAGCAGCGCGACTAGCGGGAGGGCCCCGGCCAAAAACATTCAGTACTTC. It translates to CASSATSGRAPAKNIQYF.

This clonotype occurred many times. The chain uses TRBV7-9 and TRBJ2-1, with D perhaps TRBD1 (5 bases). The V end was cut by 1 base, the J end by 6 bases, with 13 bases between. Germline values: CDR1 SEHNR, CDR2 FQNEAQ (reference sequence). This CDR3 has 15 residues. CDR3 nucleotides: TGTGCCAGCAGCTTAGGTTCTGGACAAACCAATGAGCAGTTCTTC. This gives the protein CASSLGSGQTNEQFF.

With respect to this clonotype: A clone one base away is much larger, so this may be a read error. The genes are TRBV15 and TRBJ2-7, with D possibly being TRBD1 (7 bases). V was trimmed by 5 bases and J by 1 base, leaving 12 bases between them. Germline lookup yields CDR1 LNHNV and CDR2 YYDKDF (reference sequence). The CDR3 has 14 residues. The CDR3 DNA follows: TGTGCCACCAGCGGAGGGACAGTATCCTACGAGCAGTACTTC. The encoded protein is CATSGGTVSYEQYF. Full variable domain (missing parts from reference TRBV15 and TRBJ2-7): DAMVIQNPRYQVTQFGKPVTLSCSQTLNHNVMYWYQQKSSQAPKLLFHYYDKDFNNEADTPDNFQSRRPNTSFCFLDIRSPGLGDTAMYLCATSGGTVSYEQYFGPGTRLTVT.

By frequency in the sample, this clonotype is medium-sized. As DNA, the CDR3 is TGTGCCAGCAGTTACCGGGGACCAAACCATAACACCGGGGAGCTGTTTTTT. Amino acid sequence: CASSYRGPNHNTGELFF. J is TRBJ2-2 and V is TRBV6-5, with D perhaps being TRBD1 or TRBD2 (5 bases each). The V gene's germline CDR1 is MNHEY and CDR2 SVGAGI. With 2 bases removed from V and 2 bases from J, the gap between germline ends came to 15 bases. This CDR3 has 17 amino acids.

This clonotype was seen at least ten times. This chain's CDR3 is CSARDSRRETTEQYF. The CDR3 DNA follows: TGCAGTGCTAGAGATAGCAGGCGGGAAACTACCGAGCAGTACTTC. This chain uses TRBV20-1 with TRBJ2-7, with a possible D match to TRBD2 (6 bases). Trimming removed 0 bases at V and 6 bases at J, with 18 bases between. The CDR3 is made up of 15 amino acids. Germline values: CDR1 DFQATT, CDR2 SNEGSKA (reference sequence).

The rearrangement uses TRBV24-1 and TRBJ2-7, with 11 bases identical to TRBD2. V shed 5 bases, J shed 3 bases, and the junction held 17 bases outside the gene matches. Germline CDR1 reads KGHDR; CDR2 reads SFDVKD. The CDR3 sequence is 19 residues long. The CDR3 DNA reads TGTGCCACCAGTGGCGGATCGATGAGACTAGCGGGGACGAGCTACGAGCAGTACTTC. Translated, it gives CATSGGSMRLAGTSYEQYF.

Concerning this clonotype itself: Being one base from a much bigger clone, this may be a read error. The chain uses TRBV6-5 and TRBJ2-7, with unresolved D. The CDR3 consists of 12 residues. The V gene lost 2 bases and the J gene lost 12 bases, with 14 bases spanning the gap. The germline V gene has CDR1 MNHEY and CDR2 SVGAGI. For the CDR3, the DNA is TGTGCCAGCAGTTACCCACTTGTACAGCGGTACTTC. This translates into CASSYPLVQRYF.

Concerning this clonotype: This likely came from a read error, as a far larger clone is one base away. The J gene is TRBJ2-7, the V gene TRBV6-6; D remains unclear. The CDR3 sequence is 17 residues long. The germline CDR1 and CDR2 sequences are MNHNY and SVGAGI (reference sequence). Trimming left V 0 bases short and J 2 bases short, with 17 bases between. The CDR3 nucleotides read TGTGCCAGCAGTTACTCCCCCGAGGTAGTGATGCCCTACGAGCAGTACTTC. The encoded protein is CASSYSPEVVMPYEQYF.

The V gene is TRBV19, the J gene TRBJ2-7; D could derive from TRBD1 or TRBD2 (5 bases each). Trimming took 6 bases from V and 0 from J, leaving 15 bases between them. Germline V gives CDR1 LNHDA, CDR2 SQIVND (reference sequence). The CDR3 spans 15 residues. The CDR3 sequence: CASSPGTFNSYEQYF. DNA of the CDR3: TGTGCCAGTAGCCCCGGGACGTTTAACTCCTACGAGCAGTACTTC.

This clonotype was seen a single time. This is likely an artifact of a read error, given a far larger clone one base away. The V and J genes are TRBV7-9 and TRBJ1-5; 8 nucleotides align to TRBD1. The CDR3 runs to 15 residues. CDR1 and CDR2 from the germline V gene are SEHNR and FQNEAQ (reference sequence). V trimming: 4 bases; J trimming: 4 bases; junction bases outside the gene matches: 6. The CDR3 DNA is TGTGCCAGCAGCTCAGGACAGGGCAGTAATCAGCCCCAGCATTTT. Encoded protein: CASSSGQGSNQPQHF.

This clonotype was seen a few times. The chain carries TRBV7-9 and TRBJ2-5, with 10 bases fitting TRBD1. Germline trimming cut 1 base from V and 3 bases from J; bases unmatched to any gene: 8. Germline assignment: CDR1 SEHNR and CDR2 FQNEAQ (reference sequence). CDR3 length equals 17 residues. CDR3: CASSLVGTGTGEETQYF. For the CDR3, the DNA is TGTGCCAGCAGCTTAGTAGGGACCGGGACAGGGGAAGAGACCCAGTACTTC.

This clonotype was seen at least ten times. The CDR3 protein is CASSPERTGQETQYF. The CDR3 nucleotides are TGTGCCAGCAGCCCCGAGAGGACAGGACAAGAGACCCAGTACTTC. This rearrangement joins TRBV11-2 to TRBJ2-5, with 7 bases identical to TRBD1. The ends lost 5 bases at V and 2 bases at J; junction bases unmatched: 8. The CDR3 is 15 residues long. In germline, CDR1 is SGHAT, CDR2 FQNNGV.

The sample holds many counts of this clonotype. J is TRBJ2-1 and V is TRBV7-9, with D perhaps TRBD1 or TRBD2 (5 bases each). Trimming stripped 5 bases from V and 5 bases from J, with 19 bases between. The CDR3 is 16 amino acids. Germline V CDR1 and CDR2: SEHNR, FQNEAQ (reference sequence). The CDR3 reads CASSTLPFRGDNEQFF. CDR3 nucleotides: TGTGCCAGCAGCACACTTCCTTTCCGGGGCGACAATGAGCAGTTCTTC. The full variable domain, in which reference TRBV7-9 and TRBJ2-1 provide the parts outside the CDR3, is DTGVSQNPRHKITKRGQNVTFRCDPISEHNRLYWYRQTLGQGPEFLTYFQNEAQLEKSRLLSDRFSAERPKGSFSTLEIQRTEQGDSAMYLCASSTLPFRGDNEQFFGPGTRLTVL.

By frequency in the sample, this clonotype is medium-sized. The chain is built from TRBV3-1 and TRBJ2-7; the D gene is possibly TRBD1 (8 bases). Germline CDR1 and CDR2: LGHDT and YNNKEL (reference sequence). This CDR3 spans 14 amino acids. V dropped 5 bases and J dropped 6 bases, with 17 bases sitting between them. The DNA for the CDR3 is TGTGCCAGCAGCTTCGGACAGGGAGGGAGCGAGCAGTACTTC. Translating gives CASSFGQGGSEQYF.

The gene calls are TRBV24-1 and TRBJ2-2, with 7 nucleotides matching TRBD2. Per the germline V gene, CDR1 is KGHDR and CDR2 is SFDVKD. With V trimmed by 0 bases and J by 10 bases, 10 bases remained unmatched. The CDR3 length is 16 residues. The chain's CDR3 is CATSDLARERCVELFF. The CDR3 DNA sequence: TGTGCCACCAGTGATTTGGCGCGGGAGAGATGCGTGGAGCTGTTTTTT.